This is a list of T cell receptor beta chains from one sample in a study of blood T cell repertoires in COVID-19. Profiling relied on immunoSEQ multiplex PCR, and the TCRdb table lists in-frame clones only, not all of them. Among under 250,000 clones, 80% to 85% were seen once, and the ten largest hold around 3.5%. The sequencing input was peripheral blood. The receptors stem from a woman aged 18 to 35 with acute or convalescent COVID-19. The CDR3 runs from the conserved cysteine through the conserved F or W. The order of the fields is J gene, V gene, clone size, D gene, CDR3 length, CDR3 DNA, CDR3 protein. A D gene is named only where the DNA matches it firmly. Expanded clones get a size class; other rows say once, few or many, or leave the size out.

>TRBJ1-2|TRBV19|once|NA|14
TGTGCCACAACTGTGGATCCAGGGGCCTATGGCTACACCTTC
CATTVDPGAYGYTF
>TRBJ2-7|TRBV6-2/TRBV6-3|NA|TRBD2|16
TGTGCCAGCAGTTACCCTCGAGGGACTAGCGTTTGCGAGCAGTACTTC
CASSYPRGTSVCEQYF
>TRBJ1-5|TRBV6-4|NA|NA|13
TGTGCCAGCAGTTTTCGAGAGAATCAGCCCCAGCATTTT
CASSFRENQPQHF
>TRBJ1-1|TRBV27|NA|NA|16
TGTGCCAGCAGTTCGGGGATGGGCAGGGGGAACACTGAAGCTTTCTTT
CASSSGMGRGNTEAFF
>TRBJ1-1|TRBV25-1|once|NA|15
TGTGCCAGCAGTGAAATAGACAGGTCCCATACTGAAGCTTTCTTT
CASSEIDRSHTEAFF
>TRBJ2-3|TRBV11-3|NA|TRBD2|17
TGTGCCAGCAGCTTATCATCTAGCGGGAGCGGCCCAGATACGCAGTATTTT
CASSLSSSGSGPDTQYF
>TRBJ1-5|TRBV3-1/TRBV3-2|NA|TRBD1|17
TGTGCCAGCAGCCAAGGAACCGGGACAGGGGGGAATCAGCCCCAGCATTTT
CASSQGTGTGGNQPQHF
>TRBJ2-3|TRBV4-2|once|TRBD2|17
TGTGCCAGCAGCCAAGATCTGCCGGGAGGCCTCACAGATACGCAGTATTTT
CASSQDLPGGLTDTQYF
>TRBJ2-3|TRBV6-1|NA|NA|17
TGTGCCAGCAGTGAATGGGAACGGGAGTGGGGCACAGATACGCAGTATTTT
CASSEWEREWGTDTQYF
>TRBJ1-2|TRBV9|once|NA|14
TGTGCCAGCAGCGTCGGACAGACTAACTATGGCTACACCTTC
CASSVGQTNYGYTF
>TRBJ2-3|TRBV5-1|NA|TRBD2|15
TGCGCCAGCAGAAAAGCGGGAGGAGGCACAGATACGCAGTATTTT
CASRKAGGGTDTQYF